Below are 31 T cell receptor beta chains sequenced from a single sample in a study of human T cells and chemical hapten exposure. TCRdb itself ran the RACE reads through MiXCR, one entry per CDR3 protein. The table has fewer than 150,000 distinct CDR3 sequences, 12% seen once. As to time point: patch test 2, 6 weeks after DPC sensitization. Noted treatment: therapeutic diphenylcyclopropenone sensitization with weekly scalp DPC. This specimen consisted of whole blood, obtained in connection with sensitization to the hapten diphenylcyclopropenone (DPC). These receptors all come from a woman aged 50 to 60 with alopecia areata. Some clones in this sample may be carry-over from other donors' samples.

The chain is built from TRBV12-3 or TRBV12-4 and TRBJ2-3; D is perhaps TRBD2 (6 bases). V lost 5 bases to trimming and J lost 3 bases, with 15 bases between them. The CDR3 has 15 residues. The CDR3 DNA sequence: TGTGCCAGCAGTAGGGGACTCCCGATGACAGATACGCAGTATTTT. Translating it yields CASSRGLPMTDTQYF.

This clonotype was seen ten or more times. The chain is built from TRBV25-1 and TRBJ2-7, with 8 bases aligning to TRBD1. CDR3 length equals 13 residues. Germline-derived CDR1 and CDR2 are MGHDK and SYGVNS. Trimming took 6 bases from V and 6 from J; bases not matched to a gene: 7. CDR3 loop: CASSSNRGAEQYF. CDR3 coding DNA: TGTGCCAGCAGCTCCAACAGGGGGGCCGAGCAGTACTTC.

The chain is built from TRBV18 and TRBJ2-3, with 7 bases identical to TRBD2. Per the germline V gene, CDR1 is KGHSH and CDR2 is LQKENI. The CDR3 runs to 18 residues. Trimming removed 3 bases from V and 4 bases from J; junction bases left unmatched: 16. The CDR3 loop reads CASSPRRPAGPSADTQYF. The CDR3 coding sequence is TGTGCCAGCTCACCCCGGCGCCCAGCGGGACCCTCGGCAGATACGCAGTATTTT. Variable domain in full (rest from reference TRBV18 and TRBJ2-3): NAGVMQNPRHLVRRRGQEARLRCSPMKGHSHVYWYRQLPEEGLKFMVYLQKENIIDESGMPKERFSAEFPKEGPSILRIQQVVRGDSAAYFCASSPRRPAGPSADTQYFGPGTRLTVL.

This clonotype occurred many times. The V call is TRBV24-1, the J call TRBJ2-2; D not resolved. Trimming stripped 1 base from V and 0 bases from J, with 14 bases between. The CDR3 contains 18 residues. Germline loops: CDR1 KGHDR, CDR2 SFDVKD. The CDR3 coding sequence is TGTGCCACCAGTGATTTCAATTGGGTTGCCCCGAACACCGGGGAGCTGTTTTTT. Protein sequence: CATSDFNWVAPNTGELFF.

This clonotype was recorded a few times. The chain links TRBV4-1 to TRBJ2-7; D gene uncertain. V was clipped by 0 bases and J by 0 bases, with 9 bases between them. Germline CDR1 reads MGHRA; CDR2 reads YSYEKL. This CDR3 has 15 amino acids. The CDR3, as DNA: TGCGCCAGCAGCCAAGATCCGGGTCGCTCCTACGAGCAGTACTTC. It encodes CASSQDPGRSYEQYF.

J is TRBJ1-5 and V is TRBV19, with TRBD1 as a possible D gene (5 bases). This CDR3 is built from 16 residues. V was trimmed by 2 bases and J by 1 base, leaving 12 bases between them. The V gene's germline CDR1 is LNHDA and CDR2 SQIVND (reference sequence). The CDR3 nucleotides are TGTGCCAGTAGTATAACTTCCCGGGGGAGCAATCAGCCCCAGCATTTT. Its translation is CASSITSRGSNQPQHF.

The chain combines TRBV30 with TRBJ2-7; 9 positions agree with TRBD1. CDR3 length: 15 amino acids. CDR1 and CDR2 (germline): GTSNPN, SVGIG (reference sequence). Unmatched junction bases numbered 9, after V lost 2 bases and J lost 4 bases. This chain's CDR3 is CAWSRSGTGSYEQYF. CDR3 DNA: TGTGCCTGGAGTCGCTCCGGGACAGGGAGTTACGAGCAGTACTTC.

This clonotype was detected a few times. This chain's CDR3 is CASRLAGGEFF. The CDR3 DNA reads as TGTGCCTCTCGTCTAGCGGGAGGGGAGTTCTTC. This chain connects TRBV27 to TRBJ2-1, with TRBD2 identical over 12 bases. Germline lookup yields CDR1 MNHEY and CDR2 SMNVEV (reference sequence). CDR3 length: 11 residues. Trimming removed 11 bases from V and 14 bases from J; junction bases left unmatched: 7.

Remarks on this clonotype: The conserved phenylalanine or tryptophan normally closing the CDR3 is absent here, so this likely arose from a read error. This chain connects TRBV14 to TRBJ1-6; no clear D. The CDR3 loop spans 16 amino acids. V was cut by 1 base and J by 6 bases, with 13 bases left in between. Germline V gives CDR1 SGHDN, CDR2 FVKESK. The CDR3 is CASSQGRWHANSPLHL. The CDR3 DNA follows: TGTGCCAGCAGCCAAGGAAGATGGCACGCTAATTCACCCCTCCACTTA.

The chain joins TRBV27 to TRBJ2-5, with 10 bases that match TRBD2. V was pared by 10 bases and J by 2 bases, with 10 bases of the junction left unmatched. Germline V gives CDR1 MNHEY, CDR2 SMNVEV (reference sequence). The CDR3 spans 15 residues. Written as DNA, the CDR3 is TGTGCCATGGGAGGAACTAGCGGGATTCAAGAGACCCAGTACTTC. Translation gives CAMGGTSGIQETQYF.

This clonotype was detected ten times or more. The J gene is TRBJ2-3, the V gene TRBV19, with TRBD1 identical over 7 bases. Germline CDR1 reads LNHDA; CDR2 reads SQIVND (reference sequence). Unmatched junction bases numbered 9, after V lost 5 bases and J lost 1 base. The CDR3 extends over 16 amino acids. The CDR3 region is CASSLRTGRGTDTQYF. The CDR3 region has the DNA TGTGCCAGTAGTCTGAGGACAGGACGGGGCACAGATACGCAGTATTTT.

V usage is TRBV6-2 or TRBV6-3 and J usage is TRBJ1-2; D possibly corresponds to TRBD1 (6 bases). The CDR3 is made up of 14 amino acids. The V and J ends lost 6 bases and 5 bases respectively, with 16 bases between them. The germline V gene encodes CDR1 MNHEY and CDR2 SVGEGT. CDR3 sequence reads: CASRPATGGYGYTF. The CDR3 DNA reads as TGTGCCAGCAGGCCCGCGACAGGAGGTTATGGCTACACCTTC.

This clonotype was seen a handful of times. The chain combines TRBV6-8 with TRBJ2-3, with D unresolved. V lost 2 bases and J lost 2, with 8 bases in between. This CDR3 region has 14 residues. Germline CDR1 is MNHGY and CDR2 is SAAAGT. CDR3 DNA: TGTGCCAGCAGTTACGCCAACTACACAGATACGCAGTATTTT. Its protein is CASSYANYTDTQYF.

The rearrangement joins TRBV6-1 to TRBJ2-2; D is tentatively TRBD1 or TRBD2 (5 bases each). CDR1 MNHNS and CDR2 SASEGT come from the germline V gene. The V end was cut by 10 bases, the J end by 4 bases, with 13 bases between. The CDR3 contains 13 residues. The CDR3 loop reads CAIGMGVTGELFF. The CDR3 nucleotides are TGTGCCATCGGAATGGGGGTCACCGGGGAGCTGTTTTTT.

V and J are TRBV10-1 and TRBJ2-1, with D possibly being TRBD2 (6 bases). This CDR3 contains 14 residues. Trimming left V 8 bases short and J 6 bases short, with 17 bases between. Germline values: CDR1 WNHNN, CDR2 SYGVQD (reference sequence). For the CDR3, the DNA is TGCGCCAGCTCCGGGGGAGTGGGAGCCAATGAGCAGTTCTTC. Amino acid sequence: CASSGGVGANEQFF.

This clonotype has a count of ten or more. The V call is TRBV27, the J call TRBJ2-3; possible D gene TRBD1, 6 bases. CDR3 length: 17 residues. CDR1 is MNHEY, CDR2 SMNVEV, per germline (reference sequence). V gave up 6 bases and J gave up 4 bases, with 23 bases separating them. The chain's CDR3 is CASRETTRGEGADTQYF. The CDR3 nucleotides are TGTGCCAGCAGAGAAACGACCAGGGGCGAGGGGGCAGATACGCAGTATTTT.

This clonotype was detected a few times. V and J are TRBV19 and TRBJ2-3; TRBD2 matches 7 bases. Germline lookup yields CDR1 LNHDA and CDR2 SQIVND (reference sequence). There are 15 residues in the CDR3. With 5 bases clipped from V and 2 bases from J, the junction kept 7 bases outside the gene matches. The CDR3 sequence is CASSGEGRTTDTQYF. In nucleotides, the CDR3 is TGTGCCAGTAGTGGGGAGGGGAGGACCACAGATACGCAGTATTTT.

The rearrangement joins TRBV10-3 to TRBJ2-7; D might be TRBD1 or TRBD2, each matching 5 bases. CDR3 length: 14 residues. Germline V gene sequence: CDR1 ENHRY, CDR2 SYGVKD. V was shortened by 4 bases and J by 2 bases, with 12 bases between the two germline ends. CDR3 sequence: CAISVGTPTYEQYF. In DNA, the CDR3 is TGTGCCATCAGTGTTGGGACCCCGACCTACGAGCAGTACTTC.

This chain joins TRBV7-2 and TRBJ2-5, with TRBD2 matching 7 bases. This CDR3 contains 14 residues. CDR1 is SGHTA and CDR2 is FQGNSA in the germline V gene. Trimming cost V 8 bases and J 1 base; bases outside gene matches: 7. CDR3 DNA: TGTGCCAGCCTGAGGGGCGGGAGCCAAGAGACCCAGTACTTC. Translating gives CASLRGGSQETQYF.

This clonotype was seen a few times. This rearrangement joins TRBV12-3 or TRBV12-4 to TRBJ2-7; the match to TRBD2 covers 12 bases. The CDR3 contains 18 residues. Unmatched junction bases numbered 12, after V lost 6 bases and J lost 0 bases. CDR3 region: CASRVAGLAGSGSYEQYF. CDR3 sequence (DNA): TGTGCCAGCAGGGTGGCTGGACTAGCGGGATCCGGCTCCTACGAGCAGTACTTC.

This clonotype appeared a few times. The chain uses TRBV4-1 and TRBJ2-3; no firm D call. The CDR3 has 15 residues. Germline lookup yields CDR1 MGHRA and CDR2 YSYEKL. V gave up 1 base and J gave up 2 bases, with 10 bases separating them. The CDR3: CASSQVVTYTDTQYF. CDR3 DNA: TGCGCCAGCAGCCAAGTAGTGACATACACAGATACGCAGTATTTT.

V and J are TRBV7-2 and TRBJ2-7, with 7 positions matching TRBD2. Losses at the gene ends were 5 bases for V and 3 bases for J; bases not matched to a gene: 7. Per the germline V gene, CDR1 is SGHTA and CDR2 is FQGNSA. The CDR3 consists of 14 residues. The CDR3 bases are TGTGCCAGCAGCCGACTAACGGGAGGCTACGAGCAGTACTTC. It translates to CASSRLTGGYEQYF.

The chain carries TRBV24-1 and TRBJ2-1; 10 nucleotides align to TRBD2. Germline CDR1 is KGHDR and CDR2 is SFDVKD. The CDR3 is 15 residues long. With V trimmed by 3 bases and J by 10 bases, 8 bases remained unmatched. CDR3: CATSDSGRADCEQFF. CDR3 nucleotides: TGTGCCACCAGTGATAGCGGGAGGGCCGATTGCGAGCAGTTCTTC.

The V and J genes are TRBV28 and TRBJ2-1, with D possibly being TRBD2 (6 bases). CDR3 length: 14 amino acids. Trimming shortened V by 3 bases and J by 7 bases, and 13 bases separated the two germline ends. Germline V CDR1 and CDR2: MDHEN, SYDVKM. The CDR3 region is CASSFLGGGNEQFF. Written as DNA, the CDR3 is TGTGCCAGCAGTTTCCTTGGCGGAGGGAATGAGCAGTTCTTC. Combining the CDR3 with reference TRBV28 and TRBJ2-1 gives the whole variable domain DVKVTQSSRYLVKRTGEKVFLECVQDMDHENMFWYRQDPGLGLRLIYFSYDVKMKEKGDIPEGYSVSREKKERFSLILESASTNQTSMYLCASSFLGGGNEQFFGPGTRLTVL.

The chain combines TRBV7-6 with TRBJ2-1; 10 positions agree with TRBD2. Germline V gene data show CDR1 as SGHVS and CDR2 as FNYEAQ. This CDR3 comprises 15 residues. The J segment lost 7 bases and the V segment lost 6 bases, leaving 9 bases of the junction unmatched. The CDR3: CASRSGTSVMNEQFF. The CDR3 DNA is TGTGCCAGCAGGTCCGGGACTAGCGTGATGAATGAGCAGTTCTTC.

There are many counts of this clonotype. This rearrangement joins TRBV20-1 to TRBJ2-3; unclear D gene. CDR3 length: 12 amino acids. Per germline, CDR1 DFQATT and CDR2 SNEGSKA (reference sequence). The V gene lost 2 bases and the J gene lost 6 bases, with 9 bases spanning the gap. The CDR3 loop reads CSARTPSDTQYF. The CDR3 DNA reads TGCAGTGCTAGAACCCCCTCGGATACGCAGTATTTT.

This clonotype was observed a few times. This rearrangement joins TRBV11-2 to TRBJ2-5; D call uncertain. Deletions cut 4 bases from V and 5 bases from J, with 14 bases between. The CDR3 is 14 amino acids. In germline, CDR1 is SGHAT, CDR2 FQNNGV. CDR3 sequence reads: CASSSQLGRETQYF. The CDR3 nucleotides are TGTGCCAGCAGCTCCCAACTGGGAAGGGAGACCCAGTACTTC. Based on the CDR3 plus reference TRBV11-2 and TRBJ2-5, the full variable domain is EAGVAQSPRYKIIEKRQSVAFWCNPISGHATLYWYQQILGQGPKLLIQFQNNGVVDDSQLPKDRFSAERLKGVDSTLKIQPAKLEDSAVYLCASSSQLGRETQYFGPGTRLLVL.

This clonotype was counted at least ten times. CDR3 residues: CSVARTGVADTQYF. CDR3 DNA: TGCAGCGTTGCGCGGACAGGGGTGGCAGATACGCAGTATTTT. The rearrangement links TRBV29-1 to TRBJ2-3; 9 nucleotides agree with TRBD1. Germline CDR1 and CDR2: SQVTM and ANQGSEA. This CDR3 has 14 residues. Unmatched junction bases numbered 6, after V lost 4 bases and J lost 4 bases.

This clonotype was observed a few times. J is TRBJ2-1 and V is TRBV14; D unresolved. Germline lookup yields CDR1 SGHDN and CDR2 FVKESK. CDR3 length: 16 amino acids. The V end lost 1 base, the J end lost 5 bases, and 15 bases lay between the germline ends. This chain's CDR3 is CASSQGLWVPDNEQFF. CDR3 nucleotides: TGTGCCAGCAGCCAAGGTTTGTGGGTCCCTGACAATGAGCAGTTCTTC.

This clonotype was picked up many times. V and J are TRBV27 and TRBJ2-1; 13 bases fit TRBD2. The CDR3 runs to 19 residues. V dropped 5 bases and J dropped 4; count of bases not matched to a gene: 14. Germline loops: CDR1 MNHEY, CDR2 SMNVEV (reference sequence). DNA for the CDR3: TGTGCCAGCAGTCCCCGCCCCGGACTAGCGGGAGCCGGGTACAATGAGCAGTTCTTC. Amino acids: CASSPRPGLAGAGYNEQFF.

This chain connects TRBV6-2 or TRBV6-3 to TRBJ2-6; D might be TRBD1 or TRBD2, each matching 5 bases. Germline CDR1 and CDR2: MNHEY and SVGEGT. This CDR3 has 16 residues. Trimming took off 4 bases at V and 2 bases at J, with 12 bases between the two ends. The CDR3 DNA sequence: TGTGCCAGCAGTTGGGACCGGGTCCCTGGGGCCAACGTCCTGACTTTC. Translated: CASSWDRVPGANVLTF.